This passage covers 6 T cell receptor beta chains from one sample sequenced in a study of PD-1 blockade in classical Hodgkin lymphoma. Described time point: cycle 4 day 1 (C4D1), after less than seven weeks of nivolumab. All the patients suffered relapse after autologous stem cell transplantation, and brentuximab vedotin exposure differed. Clones were read by immunoSEQ multiplex PCR, and TCRdb kept only the in-frame ones, dropping some. The repertoire consists of 75,000 to 95,000 clones, with around 80% occurring once and the leading ten covering approximately 17%. This specimen was peripheral blood mononuclear cells (PBMCs), taken before the fourth cycle of nivolumab. These TCRs come from a human donor with classical Hodgkin lymphoma.

The chain couples TRBV25-1 to TRBJ1-2; possible D gene TRBD1, 5 bases. This CDR3 spans 16 amino acids. Germline lookup yields CDR1 MGHDK and CDR2 SYGVNS. The V end lost 3 bases, the J end lost 6 bases, and 20 bases lay between the germline ends. The CDR3 region has the DNA TGTGCCAGCAGTGACCTAGGGCAGGTAGGGGTCCATGGCTACACCTTC. Its protein is CASSDLGQVGVHGYTF.

This chain joins TRBV28 and TRBJ2-3, with 7 bases fitting TRBD2. The CDR3 is 16 amino acids. With 6 bases clipped from V and 0 bases from J, the junction kept 9 bases outside the gene matches. Germline V lookup: CDR1 MDHEN, CDR2 SYDVKM. CDR3 sequence (DNA): TGTGCCAGCAGCTTCACTAGCGTATATAGCACAGATACGCAGTATTTT. This codes for CASSFTSVYSTDTQYF.

On this clone itself: Other DNA sequences from this sample encode an identical CDR3 as well. This chain uses TRBV7-9 with TRBJ1-1, with D perhaps matching TRBD1 (6 bases). The CDR3 consists of 14 residues. The germline V gene encodes CDR1 SEHNR and CDR2 FQNEAQ (reference sequence). Trimming stripped 5 bases from V and 3 bases from J, with 13 bases between. The CDR3 spells CASSPLGGYTEAFF. CDR3 nucleotide sequence: TGTGCCAGCAGCCCGTTGGGGGGCTACACTGAAGCTTTCTTT.

The CDR3 DNA follows: TGTGCCAGCAAATCAGGCAACTATGGCTACACCTTC. Translation: CASKSGNYGYTF. J is TRBJ1-2 and V is TRBV6-5, with D unresolved. Germline CDR1 reads MNHEY; CDR2 reads SVGAGI. Trimming pared 7 bases from V and 2 bases from J, leaving 8 bases between. This CDR3 has 12 amino acids.

The rearrangement links TRBV9 to TRBJ2-7; D perhaps matches TRBD2 (6 bases). Trimming removed 3 bases at V and 0 bases at J, with 10 bases between. This CDR3 spans 14 amino acids. Germline V gene lookup returns CDR1 SGDLS and CDR2 YYNGEE. CDR3 sequence: CASSAMTSSYEQYF. The CDR3, as DNA: TGTGCCAGCAGCGCCATGACTAGCTCCTACGAGCAGTACTTC.

The chain has TRBV10-3 and TRBJ2-7, with D possibly being TRBD2 (5 bases). The CDR3 totals 13 residues. Germline CDR1 ENHRY, CDR2 SYGVKD. V lost 8 bases to trimming and J lost 2 bases, with 13 bases between them. The CDR3 nucleotides are TGTGCCATCGTAGCGTCTCCTGCCTACGAGCAGTACTTC. Protein: CAIVASPAYEQYF.